This T cell receptor beta chain was captured in a study of long-term antiretroviral therapy in people with HIV. Whole-study findings and limits: Blood obtained between about 2004 and 2018 may reflect older ART regimens. No data were available on ART adherence, viral resistance or therapy changes.

An immunoSEQ assay, version v3.0, was performed at survey level. TCRdb keeps only in-frame clones here, not all; method: immunoSEQ multiplex PCR. The table has 26,000 or so clones, around four fifths seen once; the top ten hold about 10%. Each HIV participant was treated in the United States. About this clone itself: Its antigen is not known.

Trimming took 9 bases from V and 2 from J, leaving 11 bases between them. The CDR3 consists of 12 residues. Looked up from germline, CDR1 is MRHNA and CDR2 is SNTAGT. The chain uses TRBV6-4 and TRBJ2-7; the D is unclear. The TCR originated in a young man with HIV. Sequenced here: unsorted PBMCs, sampled 0.8 years before starting antiretroviral therapy. CDR3 bases: TGTGCCAGGTTAGGACGGACCTACGAGCAGTACTTC. As protein: CARLGRTYEQYF.